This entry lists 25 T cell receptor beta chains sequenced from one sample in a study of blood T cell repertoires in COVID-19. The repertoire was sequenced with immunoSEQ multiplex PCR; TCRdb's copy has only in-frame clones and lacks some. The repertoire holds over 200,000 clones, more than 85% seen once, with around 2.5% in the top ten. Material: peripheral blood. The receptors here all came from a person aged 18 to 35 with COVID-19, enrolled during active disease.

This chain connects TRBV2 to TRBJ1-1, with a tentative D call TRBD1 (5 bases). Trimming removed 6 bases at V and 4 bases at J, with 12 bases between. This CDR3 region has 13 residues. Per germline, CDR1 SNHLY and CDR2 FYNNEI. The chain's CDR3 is CASRGEGSTEAFF. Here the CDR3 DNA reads TGTGCCAGCAGAGGGGAAGGGTCCACTGAAGCTTTCTTT.

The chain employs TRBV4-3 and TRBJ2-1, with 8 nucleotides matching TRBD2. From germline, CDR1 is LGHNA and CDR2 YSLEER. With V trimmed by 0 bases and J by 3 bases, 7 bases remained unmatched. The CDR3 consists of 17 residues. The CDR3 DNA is TGCGCCAGCAGCCAAGATAGACGAGCGGGAGACTACAATGAGCAGTTCTTC. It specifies CASSQDRRAGDYNEQFF.

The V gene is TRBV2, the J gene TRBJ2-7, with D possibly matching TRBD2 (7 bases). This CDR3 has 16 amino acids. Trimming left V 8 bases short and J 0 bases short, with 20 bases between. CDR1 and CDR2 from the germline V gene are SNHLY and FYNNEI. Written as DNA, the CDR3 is TGTGCCAGCGGACAGCCGACTAGCTTCAGCTCCTACGAGCAGTACTTC. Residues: CASGQPTSFSSYEQYF.

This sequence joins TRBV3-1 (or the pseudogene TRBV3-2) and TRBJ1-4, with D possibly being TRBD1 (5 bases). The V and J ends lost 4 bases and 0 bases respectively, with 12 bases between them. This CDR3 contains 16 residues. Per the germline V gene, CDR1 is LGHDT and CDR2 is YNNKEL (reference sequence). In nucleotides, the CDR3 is TGTGCCAGCAGCCCTTTCGCGGGGGCAACTAATGAAAAACTGTTTTTT. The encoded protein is CASSPFAGATNEKLFF.

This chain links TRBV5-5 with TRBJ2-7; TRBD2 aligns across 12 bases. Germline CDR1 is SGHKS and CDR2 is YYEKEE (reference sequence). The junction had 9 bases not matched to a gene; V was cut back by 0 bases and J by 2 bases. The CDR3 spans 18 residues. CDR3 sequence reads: CASSLVGLAGIRAYEQYF. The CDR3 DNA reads TGTGCCAGCAGCTTGGTAGGACTAGCGGGAATTCGGGCCTACGAGCAGTACTTC. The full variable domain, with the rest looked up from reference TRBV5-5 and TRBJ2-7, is DAGVTQSPTHLIKTRGQQVTLRCSPISGHKSVSWYQQVLGQGPQFIFQYYEKEERGRGNFPDRFSARQFPNYSSELNVNALLLGDSALYLCASSLVGLAGIRAYEQYFGPGTRLTVT.

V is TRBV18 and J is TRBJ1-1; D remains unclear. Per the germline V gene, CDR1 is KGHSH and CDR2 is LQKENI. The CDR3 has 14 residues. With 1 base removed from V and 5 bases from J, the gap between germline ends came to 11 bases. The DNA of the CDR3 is TGTGCCAGCTCACCACTGGCCAGCAGGACTGAAGCTTTCTTT. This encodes CASSPLASRTEAFF.

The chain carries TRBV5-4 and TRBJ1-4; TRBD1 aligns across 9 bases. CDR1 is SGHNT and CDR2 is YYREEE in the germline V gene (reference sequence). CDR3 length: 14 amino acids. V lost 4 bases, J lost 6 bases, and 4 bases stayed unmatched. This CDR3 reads CASSRTGDDEKLFF. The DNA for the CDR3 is TGTGCCAGCAGCCGGACAGGGGATGATGAAAAACTGTTTTTT. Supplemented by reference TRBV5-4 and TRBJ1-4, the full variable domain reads ETGVTQSPTHLIKTRGQQVTLRCSSQSGHNTVSWYQQALGQGPQFIFQYYREEENGRGNFPPRFSGLQFPNYSSELNVNALELDDSALYLCASSRTGDDEKLFFGSGTQLSVL.

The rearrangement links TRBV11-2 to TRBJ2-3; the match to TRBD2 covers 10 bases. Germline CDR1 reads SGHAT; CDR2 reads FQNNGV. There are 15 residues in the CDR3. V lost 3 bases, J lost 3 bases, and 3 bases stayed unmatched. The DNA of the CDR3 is TGTGCCAGCAGCTTCCCGGGACTAGCGACAGATACGCAGTATTTT. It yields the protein CASSFPGLATDTQYF.

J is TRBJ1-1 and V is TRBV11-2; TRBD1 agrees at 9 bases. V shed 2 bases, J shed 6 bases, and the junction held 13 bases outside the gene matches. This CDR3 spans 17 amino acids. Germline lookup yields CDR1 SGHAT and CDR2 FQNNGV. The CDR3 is CASSLYSGQGLAAEAFF. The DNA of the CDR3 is TGTGCCAGCAGCTTATATTCGGGACAGGGCCTTGCCGCTGAAGCTTTCTTT.

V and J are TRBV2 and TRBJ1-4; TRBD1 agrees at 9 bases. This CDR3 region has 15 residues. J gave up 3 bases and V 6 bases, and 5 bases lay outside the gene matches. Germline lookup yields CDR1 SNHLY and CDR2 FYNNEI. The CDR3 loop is CASSQQGAANEKLFF. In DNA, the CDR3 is TGTGCCAGCAGCCAACAGGGGGCAGCTAATGAAAAACTGTTTTTT.

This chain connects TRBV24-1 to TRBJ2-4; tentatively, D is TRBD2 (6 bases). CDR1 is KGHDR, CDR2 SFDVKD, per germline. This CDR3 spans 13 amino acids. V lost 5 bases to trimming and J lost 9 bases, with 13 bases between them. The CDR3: CATSGGGEVIQYF. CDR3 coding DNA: TGTGCCACCAGTGGAGGAGGGGAGGTCATTCAGTACTTC.

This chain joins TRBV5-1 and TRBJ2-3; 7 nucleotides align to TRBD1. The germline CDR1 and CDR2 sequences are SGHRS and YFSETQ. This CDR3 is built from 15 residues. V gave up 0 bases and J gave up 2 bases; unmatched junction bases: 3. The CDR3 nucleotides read TGCGCCAGCAGCTTGGTAGGGGGCCACACAGATACGCAGTATTTT. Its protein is CASSLVGGHTDTQYF.

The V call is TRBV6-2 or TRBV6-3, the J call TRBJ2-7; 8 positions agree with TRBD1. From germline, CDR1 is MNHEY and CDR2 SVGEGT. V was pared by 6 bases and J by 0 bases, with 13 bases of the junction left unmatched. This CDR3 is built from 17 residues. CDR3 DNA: TGTGCCAGCAGCCCACCTGGAGGGACAGGACTCTCCTACGAGCAGTACTTC. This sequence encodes CASSPPGGTGLSYEQYF.

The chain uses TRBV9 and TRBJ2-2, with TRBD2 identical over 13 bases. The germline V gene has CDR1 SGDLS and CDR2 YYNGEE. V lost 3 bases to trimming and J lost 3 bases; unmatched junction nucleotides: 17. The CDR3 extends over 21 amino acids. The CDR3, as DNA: TGTGCCAGCAGCGCTAAGGCGGGACTAGCGGGACCAAGGGTGGACACCGGGGAGCTGTTTTTT. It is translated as CASSAKAGLAGPRVDTGELFF.

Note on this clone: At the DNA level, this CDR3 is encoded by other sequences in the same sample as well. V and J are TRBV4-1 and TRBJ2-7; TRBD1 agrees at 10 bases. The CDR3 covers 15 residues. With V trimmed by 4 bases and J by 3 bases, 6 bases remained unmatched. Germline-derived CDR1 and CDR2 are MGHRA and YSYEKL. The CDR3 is CASSLSGTGDYEQYF. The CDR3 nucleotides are TGCGCCAGCAGCCTAAGCGGGACAGGGGACTACGAGCAGTACTTC.

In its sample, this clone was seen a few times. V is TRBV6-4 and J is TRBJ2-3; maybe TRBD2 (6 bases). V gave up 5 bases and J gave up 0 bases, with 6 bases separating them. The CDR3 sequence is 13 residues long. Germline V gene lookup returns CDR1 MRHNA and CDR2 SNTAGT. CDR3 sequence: CASSSGSTDTQYF. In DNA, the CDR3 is TGTGCCAGCAGTAGCGGGAGCACAGATACGCAGTATTTT.

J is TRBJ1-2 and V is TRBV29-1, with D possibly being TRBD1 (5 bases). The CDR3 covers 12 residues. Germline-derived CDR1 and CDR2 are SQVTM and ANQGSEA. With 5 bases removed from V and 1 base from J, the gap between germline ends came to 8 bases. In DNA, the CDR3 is TGCAGCGTTCCTCAGGGTAACTATGGCTACACCTTC. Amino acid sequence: CSVPQGNYGYTF.

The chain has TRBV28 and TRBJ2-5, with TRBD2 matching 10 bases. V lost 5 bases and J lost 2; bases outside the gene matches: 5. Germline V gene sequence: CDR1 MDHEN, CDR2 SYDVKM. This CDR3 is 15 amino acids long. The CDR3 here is CASSTRTSGQETQYF. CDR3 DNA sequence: TGTGCCAGCAGTACCCGGACTAGCGGTCAAGAGACCCAGTACTTC.

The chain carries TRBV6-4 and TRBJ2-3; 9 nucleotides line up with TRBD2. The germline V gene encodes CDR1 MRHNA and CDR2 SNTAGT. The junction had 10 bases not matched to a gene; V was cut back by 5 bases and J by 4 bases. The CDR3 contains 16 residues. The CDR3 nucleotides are TGTGCCAGCAGTAACGTAGCGGGAGAGGGTGCAGATACGCAGTATTTT. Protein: CASSNVAGEGADTQYF.

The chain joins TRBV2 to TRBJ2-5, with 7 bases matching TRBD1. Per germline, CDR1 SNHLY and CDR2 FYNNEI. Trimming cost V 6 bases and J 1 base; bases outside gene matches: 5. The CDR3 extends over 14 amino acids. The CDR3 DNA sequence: TGTGCCAGCAGAGAGGGGACAGCCCAAGAGACCCAGTACTTC. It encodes CASREGTAQETQYF.

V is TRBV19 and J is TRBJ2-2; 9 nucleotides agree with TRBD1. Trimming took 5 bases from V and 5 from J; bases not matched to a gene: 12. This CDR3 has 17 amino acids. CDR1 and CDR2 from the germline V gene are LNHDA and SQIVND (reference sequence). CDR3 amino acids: CASSSTGTGIVTGELFF. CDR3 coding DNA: TGTGCCAGTAGTTCTACCGGGACAGGGATTGTTACCGGGGAGCTGTTTTTT. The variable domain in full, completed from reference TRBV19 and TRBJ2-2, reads DGGITQSPKYLFRKEGQNVTLSCEQNLNHDAMYWYRQDPGQGLRLIYYSQIVNDFQKGDIAEGYSVSREKKESFPLTVTSAQKNPTAFYLCASSSTGTGIVTGELFFGEGSRLTVL.

The CDR3 nucleotides are TGTGCCAGTAGTATCCCCCAGGCCAAAAACATTCAGTACTTC. Encoded protein: CASSIPQAKNIQYF. The rearrangement joins TRBV19 to TRBJ2-4; no clear D. Deletions cut 3 bases from V and 1 base from J, with 7 bases between. CDR1 and CDR2 from the germline V gene are LNHDA and SQIVND (reference sequence). The CDR3 spans 14 residues.

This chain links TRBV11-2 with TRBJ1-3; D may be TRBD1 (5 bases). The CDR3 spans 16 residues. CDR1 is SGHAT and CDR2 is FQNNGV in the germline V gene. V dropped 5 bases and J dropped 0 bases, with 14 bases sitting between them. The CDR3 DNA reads TGTGCCAGCAGCGGGCTACAGGAGAGCTCTGGAAACACCATATATTTT. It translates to CASSGLQESSGNTIYF.

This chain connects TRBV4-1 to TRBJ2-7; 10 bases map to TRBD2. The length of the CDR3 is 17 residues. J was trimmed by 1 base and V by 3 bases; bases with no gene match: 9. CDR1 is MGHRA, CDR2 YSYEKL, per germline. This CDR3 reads CASSQGSSGSISYEQYF. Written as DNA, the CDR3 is TGCGCCAGCAGCCAGGGATCTAGCGGGAGTATATCCTACGAGCAGTACTTC.

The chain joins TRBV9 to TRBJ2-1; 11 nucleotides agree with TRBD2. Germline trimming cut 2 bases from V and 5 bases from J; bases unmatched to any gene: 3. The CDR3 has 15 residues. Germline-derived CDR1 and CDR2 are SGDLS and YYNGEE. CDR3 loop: CASSVEGLADNEQFF. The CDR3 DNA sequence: TGTGCCAGCAGCGTCGAGGGACTAGCGGACAATGAGCAGTTCTTC.